A single sample is the source of the 4 T cell receptor beta chains below, sequenced in a study of shared clonotypes between healthy human individuals. Some clones are missing from TCRdb's copy, which holds only in-frame ones; the method was immunoSEQ multiplex PCR. The repertoire holds 550,000 to 750,000 clones, with approximately 90% as singletons. CD8 cells regarded as naive lacked CD45RO, were positively chosen for CCR7, and omitted terminally differentiated effector memory CD45RA+ cells. The sample comprised naive CD8+ T cells sorted from blood. These receptor sequences come from a man aged 25 to 40 in good health.

Here the CDR3 reads CASSLLAGGPGETQYF. The CDR3 DNA reads as TGTGCCAGCAGCTTACTAGCGGGAGGGCCCGGGGAGACCCAGTACTTC. This sequence joins TRBV7-9 and TRBJ2-5; 12 positions match TRBD2. V dropped 2 bases and J dropped 5; count of bases not matched to a gene: 6. The germline V gene encodes CDR1 SEHNR and CDR2 FQNEAQ (reference sequence). This CDR3 has 16 amino acids. The whole variable domain, remainder taken from reference TRBV7-9 and TRBJ2-5, is DTGVSQNPRHKITKRGQNVTFRCDPISEHNRLYWYRQTLGQGPEFLTYFQNEAQLEKSRLLSDRFSAERPKGSFSTLEIQRTEQGDSAMYLCASSLLAGGPGETQYFGPGTRLLVL.

This clone was counted a single time. CDR3 loop: CASSFDRTYEQYF. The CDR3 coding sequence is TGCGCCAGCAGTTTCGACAGAACCTACGAGCAGTACTTC. The genes are TRBV4-3 and TRBJ2-5; tentative D call: TRBD1 (5 bases). The end of the DNA fits TRBJ2-7 better, so the J call may be wrong. This CDR3 contains 13 residues. The germline gives CDR1 LGHNA, CDR2 YSLEER.

The gene calls are TRBV7-6 and TRBJ2-5; TRBD1 matches 8 bases. CDR1 is SGHVS, CDR2 FNYEAQ, per germline. Losses at the gene ends were 4 bases for V and 3 bases for J; bases not matched to a gene: 4. The CDR3 is made up of 14 amino acids. The CDR3 loop is CASSYGQGEETQYF. CDR3 nucleotides: TGTGCCAGCAGCTATGGACAGGGTGAAGAGACCCAGTACTTC.

This clone occurred a few times. The chain employs TRBV4-1 and TRBJ1-5, with TRBD1 matching 7 bases. Germline trimming cut 4 bases from V and 3 bases from J; bases unmatched to any gene: 6. The CDR3 runs to 15 residues. CDR1 is MGHRA, CDR2 YSYEKL, per germline. CDR3 residues: CASSPWDSLNQPQHF. CDR3 bases: TGCGCCAGCAGCCCCTGGGACAGCCTCAATCAGCCCCAGCATTTT.